The source of this TCR beta chain is a study of blood T cell repertoires in COVID-19. Study-level information: The study drew acute and convalescent COVID-19 samples from the United States, Italy and Spain.

Authors' analysis steps: By means of reference gene primer amplification, nucleated cell counts were estimated. The method was immunoSEQ multiplex PCR; TCRdb's version includes in-frame clones alone and lacks a portion of them. V, J and clone size are those of that table, while D and trimming were read from the DNA. The table records about 330,000 clones, 88% of them present only once. Germline values: CDR1 DFQATT, CDR2 SNEGSKA (reference sequence). The CDR3 runs 12 residues. After removal of 3 bases from V and 4 bases from J, the junction contained 1 base not matched to a gene. The study recruited people aged about 18 to 95 years across 24 US areas. Participants' reported clinical history set cohort assignment.

Sequencing used PBMCs or T cells enriched from blood (not recorded which). This sequence was found in a man in his thirties or forties who had recovered from COVID-19. The chain combines TRBV20-1 with TRBJ2-3; 7 bases map to TRBD2. Written as DNA, the CDR3 is TGCAGTGCTAGTGGGAGGGCAGATACGCAGTATTTT. Residues: CSASGRADTQYF.